This T cell receptor beta chain appears in the sequencing data of a study of blood T cell repertoires in COVID-19. Germline V gives CDR1 MDHEN, CDR2 SYDVKM. The germline V and J ends were trimmed by 1 base and 0 bases, with 13 bases remaining between them. The CDR3 spans 17 residues. The assay was immunoSEQ multiplex PCR, and TCRdb's table has in-frame clones only and misses some. The sample holds about 140,000 clones, roughly 84% seen once. The origin of this receptor is a human donor with acute or convalescent COVID-19. The donor label of this sample is uncertain. The genes are TRBV28 and TRBJ1-3; D remains unclear. Sequencing was carried out using peripheral blood. CDR3: CASSLSLRRHSGNTIYF. The CDR3, as DNA: TGTGCCAGCAGTTTATCTTTACGGCGGCACTCTGGAAACACCATATATTTT.